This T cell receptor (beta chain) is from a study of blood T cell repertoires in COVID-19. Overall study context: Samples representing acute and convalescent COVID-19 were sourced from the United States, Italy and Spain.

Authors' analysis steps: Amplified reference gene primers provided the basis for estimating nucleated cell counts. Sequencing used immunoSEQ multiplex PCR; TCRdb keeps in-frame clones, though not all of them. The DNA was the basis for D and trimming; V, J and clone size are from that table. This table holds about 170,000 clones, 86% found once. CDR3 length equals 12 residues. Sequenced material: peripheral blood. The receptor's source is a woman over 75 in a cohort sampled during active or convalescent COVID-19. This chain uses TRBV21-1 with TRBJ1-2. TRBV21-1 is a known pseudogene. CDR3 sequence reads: CASKGGARNYTF. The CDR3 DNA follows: TGTGCCAGCAAGGGGGGGGCAAGAAACTACACCTTC.